This T cell receptor beta chain was found in a study of shared clonotypes between healthy human individuals. Across several immunoSEQ plates, the genomic DNA of each subset was split evenly. DNA at about 210 ng, some 31,000 T cell genomes, went into sorted-subset replicate PCRs. The assay was immunoSEQ multiplex PCR, and TCRdb's table has in-frame clones only and misses some. Of over 300,000 clones listed, about nine tenths are singletons. Many counts were recorded for this clone. As yet, its antigen is unknown. V was clipped by 4 bases and J by 3 bases, with 10 bases between them. CDR1 is SGHRS and CDR2 is YFSETQ in the germline V gene. This CDR3 is 13 amino acids long. Overall study findings and caveats: The study found 4.5% to 6% of naive CD4 clonotypes shared across a handful of donors. Generation probabilities were higher for clonotypes shared across all four sorted-subset donors than for unshared ones.

Input material: memory CD8+ T cells sorted from blood. Indicated subset: CD45RO+ cells pooled with CCR7-negative TemRA cells. This clonotype originated in a man aged 18 to 35 in good health. The chain joins TRBV5-1 to TRBJ1-2; D unclear. DNA of the CDR3: TGCGCCAGCAGCAACGAATATGACTATGGCTACACCTTC. This encodes CASSNEYDYGYTF.